Below are 3 T cell receptor beta chains sequenced from a single sample in a study of blood T cells in healthy people across ages. Sample-barcoded 5' priming and a J-beta primer mix drove a second PCR of about 6 to 12 cycles. TCRdb passed the 5' RACE reads through MiXCR, listing each CDR3 protein once. In the table there are 1.5 million to 2 million distinct CDR3 sequences, 28% of which are singletons. The sample consisted of blood. The receptors were sampled from a woman under 40 in good health.

This clonotype occurred many times. The genes are TRBV10-3 and TRBJ2-7, with 8 bases identical to TRBD2. CDR3 length equals 15 residues. Germline V gene lookup returns CDR1 ENHRY and CDR2 SYGVKD. V gave up 3 bases and J gave up 1 base; unmatched junction bases: 5. CDR3 amino acids: CAISDREGWSYEQYF. CDR3 coding DNA: TGTGCCATCAGTGATCGGGAGGGTTGGTCCTACGAGCAGTACTTC.

V is TRBV6-6 and J is TRBJ2-7, with TRBD1 matching 7 bases. The CDR3 spans 15 residues. The J segment lost 2 bases and the V segment lost 4 bases, leaving 8 bases of the junction unmatched. Germline V gene sequence: CDR1 MNHNY, CDR2 SVGAGI (reference sequence). CDR3 bases: TGTGCCAGCAGTTCGGCCCAGGGACAGACCTACGAGCAGTACTTC. Translated: CASSSAQGQTYEQYF.

This clonotype was observed a few times. This chain uses TRBV18 with TRBJ2-1; 7 nucleotides line up with TRBD1. The CDR3 extends over 15 amino acids. CDR1 KGHSH and CDR2 LQKENI come from the germline V gene. V gave up 2 bases and J gave up 4 bases; unmatched junction bases: 5. Written as DNA, the CDR3 is TGTGCCAGCTCACCAGGCCGGACAGGATACAATGAGCAGTTCTTC. It encodes CASSPGRTGYNEQFF.